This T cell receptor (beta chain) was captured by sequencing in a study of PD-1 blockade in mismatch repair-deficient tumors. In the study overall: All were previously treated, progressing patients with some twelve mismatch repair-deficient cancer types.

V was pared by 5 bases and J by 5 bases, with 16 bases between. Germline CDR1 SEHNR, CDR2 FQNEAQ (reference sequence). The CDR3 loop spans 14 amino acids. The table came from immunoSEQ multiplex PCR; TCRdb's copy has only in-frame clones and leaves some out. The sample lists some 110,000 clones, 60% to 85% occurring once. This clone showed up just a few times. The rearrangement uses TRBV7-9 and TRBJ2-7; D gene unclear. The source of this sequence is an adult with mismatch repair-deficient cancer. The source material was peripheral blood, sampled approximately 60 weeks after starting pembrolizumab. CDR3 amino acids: CASSHGYGGDEQYF. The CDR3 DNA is TGTGCCAGCAGCCATGGATATGGTGGCGACGAGCAGTACTTC.